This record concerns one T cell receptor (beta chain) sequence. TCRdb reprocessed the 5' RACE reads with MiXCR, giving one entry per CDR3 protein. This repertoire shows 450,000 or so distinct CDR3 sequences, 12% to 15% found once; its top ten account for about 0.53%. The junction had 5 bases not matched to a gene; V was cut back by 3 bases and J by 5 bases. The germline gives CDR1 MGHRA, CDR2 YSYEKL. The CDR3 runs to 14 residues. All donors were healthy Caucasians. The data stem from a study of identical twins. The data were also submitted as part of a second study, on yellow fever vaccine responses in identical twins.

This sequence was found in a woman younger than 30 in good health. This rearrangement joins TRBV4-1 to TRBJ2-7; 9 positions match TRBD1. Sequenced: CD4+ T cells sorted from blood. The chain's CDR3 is CASSQGQGSDEQYF. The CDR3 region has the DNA TGCGCCAGCAGCCAGGGACAGGGTAGCGACGAGCAGTACTTC.